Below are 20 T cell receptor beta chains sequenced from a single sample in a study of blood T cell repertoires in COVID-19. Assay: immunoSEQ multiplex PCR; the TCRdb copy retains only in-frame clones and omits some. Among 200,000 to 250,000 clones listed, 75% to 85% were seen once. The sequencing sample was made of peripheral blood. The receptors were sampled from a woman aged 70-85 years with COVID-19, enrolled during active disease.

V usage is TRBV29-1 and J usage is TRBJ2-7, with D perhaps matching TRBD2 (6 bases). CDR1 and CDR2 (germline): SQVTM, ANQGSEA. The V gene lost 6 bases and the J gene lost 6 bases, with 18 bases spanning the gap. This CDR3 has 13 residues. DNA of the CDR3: TGCAGCGTCGCCGTCTACTTGGAGGGCGAGCAGTACTTC. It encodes CSVAVYLEGEQYF.

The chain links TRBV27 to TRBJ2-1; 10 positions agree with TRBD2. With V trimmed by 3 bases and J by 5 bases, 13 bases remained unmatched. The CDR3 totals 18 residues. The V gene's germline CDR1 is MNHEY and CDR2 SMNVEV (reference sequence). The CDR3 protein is CASSFWSSGSIPHNEQFF. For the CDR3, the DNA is TGTGCCAGCAGTTTTTGGTCTAGCGGGAGTATACCCCACAATGAGCAGTTCTTC.

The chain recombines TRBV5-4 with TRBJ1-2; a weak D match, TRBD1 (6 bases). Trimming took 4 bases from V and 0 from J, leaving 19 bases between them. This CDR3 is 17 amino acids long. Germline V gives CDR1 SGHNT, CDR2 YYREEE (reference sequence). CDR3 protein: CASSRGGGKATNYGYTF. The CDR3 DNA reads TGTGCCAGCAGCCGGGGAGGGGGGAAGGCTACTAACTATGGCTACACCTTC.

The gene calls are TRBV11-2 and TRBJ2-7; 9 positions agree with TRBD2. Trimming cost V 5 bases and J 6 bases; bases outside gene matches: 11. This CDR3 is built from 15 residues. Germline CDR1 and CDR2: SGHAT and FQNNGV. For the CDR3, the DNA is TGTGCCAGCAGCCCGCGGACTAGCGTCCTATCCGAGCAGTACTTC. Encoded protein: CASSPRTSVLSEQYF.

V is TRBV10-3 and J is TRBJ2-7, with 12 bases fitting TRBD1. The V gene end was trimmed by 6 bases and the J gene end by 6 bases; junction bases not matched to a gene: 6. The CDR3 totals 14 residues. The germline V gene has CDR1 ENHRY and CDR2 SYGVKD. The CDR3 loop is CAIRWGQGASEQYF. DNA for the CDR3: TGTGCCATCAGATGGGGACAGGGGGCGAGCGAGCAGTACTTC.

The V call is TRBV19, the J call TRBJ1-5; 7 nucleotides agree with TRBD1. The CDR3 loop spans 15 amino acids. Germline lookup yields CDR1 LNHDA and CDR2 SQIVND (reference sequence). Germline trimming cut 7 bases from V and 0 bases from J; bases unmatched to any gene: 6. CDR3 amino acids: CASKRDRASNQPQHF. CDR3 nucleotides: TGTGCCAGTAAGAGAGACAGGGCTAGCAATCAGCCCCAGCATTTT.

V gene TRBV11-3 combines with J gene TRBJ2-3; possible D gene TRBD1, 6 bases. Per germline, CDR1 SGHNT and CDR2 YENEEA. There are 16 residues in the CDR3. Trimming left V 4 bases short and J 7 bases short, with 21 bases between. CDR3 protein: CASSSDRQSSDNTQYF. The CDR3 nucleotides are TGTGCCAGCAGCTCTGACAGGCAGAGTTCGGACAATACGCAGTATTTT.

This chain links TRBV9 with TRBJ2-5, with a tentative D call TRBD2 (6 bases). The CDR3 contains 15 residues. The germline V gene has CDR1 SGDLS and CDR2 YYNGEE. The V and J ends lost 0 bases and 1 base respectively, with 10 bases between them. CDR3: CASSVASEPQETQYF. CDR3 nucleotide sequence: TGTGCCAGCAGCGTAGCTAGCGAGCCCCAAGAGACCCAGTACTTC.

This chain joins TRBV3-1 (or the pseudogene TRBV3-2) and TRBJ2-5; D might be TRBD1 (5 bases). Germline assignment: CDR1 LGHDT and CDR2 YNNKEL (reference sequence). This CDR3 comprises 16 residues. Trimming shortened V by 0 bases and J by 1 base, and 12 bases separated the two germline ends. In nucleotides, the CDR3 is TGTGCCAGCAGCCAAGATACAGGAGCCGCCCAAGAGACCCAGTACTTC. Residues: CASSQDTGAAQETQYF.

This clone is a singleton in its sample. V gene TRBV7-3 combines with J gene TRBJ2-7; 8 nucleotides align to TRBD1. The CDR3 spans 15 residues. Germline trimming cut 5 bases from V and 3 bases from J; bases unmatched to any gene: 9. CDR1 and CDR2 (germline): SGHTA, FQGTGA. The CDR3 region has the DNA TGTGCCAGCAGCCGTGACGGACAGGGTGGCTACGAGCAGTACTTC. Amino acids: CASSRDGQGGYEQYF.

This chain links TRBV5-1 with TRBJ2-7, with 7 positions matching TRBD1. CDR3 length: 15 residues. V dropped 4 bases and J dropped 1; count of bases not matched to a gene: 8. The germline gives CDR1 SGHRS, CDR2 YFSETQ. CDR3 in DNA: TGCGCCAGCAGCCCGCAGTCGACAGGGTCCTACGAGCAGTACTTC. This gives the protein CASSPQSTGSYEQYF.

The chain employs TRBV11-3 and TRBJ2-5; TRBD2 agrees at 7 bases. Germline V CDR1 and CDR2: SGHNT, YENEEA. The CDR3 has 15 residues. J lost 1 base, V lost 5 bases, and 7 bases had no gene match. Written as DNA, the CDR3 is TGTGCCAGCAGCCCCTCGGGGAGGGTCCAAGAGACCCAGTACTTC. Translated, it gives CASSPSGRVQETQYF.

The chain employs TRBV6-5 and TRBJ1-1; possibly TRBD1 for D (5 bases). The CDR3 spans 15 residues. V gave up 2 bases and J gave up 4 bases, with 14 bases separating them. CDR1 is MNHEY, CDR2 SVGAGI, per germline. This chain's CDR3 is CASSYVQGLATEAFF. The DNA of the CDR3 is TGTGCCAGCAGTTACGTGCAGGGTCTTGCCACTGAAGCTTTCTTT.

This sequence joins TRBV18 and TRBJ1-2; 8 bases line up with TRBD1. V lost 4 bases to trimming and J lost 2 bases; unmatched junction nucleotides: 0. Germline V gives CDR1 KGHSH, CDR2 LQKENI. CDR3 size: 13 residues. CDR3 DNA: TGTGCCAGCTCACGACAGGGGAACTATGGCTACACCTTC. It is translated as CASSRQGNYGYTF.

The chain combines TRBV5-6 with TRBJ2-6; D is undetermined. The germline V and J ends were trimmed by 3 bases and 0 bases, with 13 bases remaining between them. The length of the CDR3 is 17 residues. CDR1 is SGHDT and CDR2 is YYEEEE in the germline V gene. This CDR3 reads CASSSRVLHSGANVLTF. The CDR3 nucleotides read TGTGCCAGCAGCTCCCGGGTCCTTCACTCTGGGGCCAACGTCCTGACTTTC. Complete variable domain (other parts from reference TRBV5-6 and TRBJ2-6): DAGVTQSPTHLIKTRGQQVTLRCSPKSGHDTVSWYQQALGQGPQFIFQYYEEEERQRGNFPDRFSGHQFPNYSSELNVNALLLGDSALYLCASSSRVLHSGANVLTFGAGSRLTVL.

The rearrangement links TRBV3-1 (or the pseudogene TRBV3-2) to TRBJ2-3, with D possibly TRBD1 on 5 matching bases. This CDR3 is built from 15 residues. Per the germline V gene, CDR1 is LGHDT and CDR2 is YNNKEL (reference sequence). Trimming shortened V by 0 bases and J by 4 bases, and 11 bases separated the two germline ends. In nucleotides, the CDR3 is TGTGCCAGCAGCCAAGATCTTAGGGGATCAGATACGCAGTATTTT. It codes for CASSQDLRGSDTQYF.

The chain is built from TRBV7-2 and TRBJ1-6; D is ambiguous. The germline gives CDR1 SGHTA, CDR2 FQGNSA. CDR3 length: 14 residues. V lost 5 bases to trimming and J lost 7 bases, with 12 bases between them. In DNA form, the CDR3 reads TGTGCCAGCAGCCTAAACCGGGTAAATTCACCCCTCCACTTT. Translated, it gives CASSLNRVNSPLHF. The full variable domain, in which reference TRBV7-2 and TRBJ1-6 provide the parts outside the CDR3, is GAGVSQSPSNKVTEKGKDVELRCDPISGHTALYWYRQSLGQGLEFLIYFQGNSAPDKSGLPSDRFSAERTGGSVSTLTIQRTQQEDSAVYLCASSLNRVNSPLHFGNGTRLTVT.

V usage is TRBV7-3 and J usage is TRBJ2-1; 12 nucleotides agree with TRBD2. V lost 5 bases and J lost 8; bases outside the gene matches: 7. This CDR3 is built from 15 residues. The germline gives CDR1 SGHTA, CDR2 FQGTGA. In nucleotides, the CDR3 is TGTGCCAGCAGCCTCTTCGGACTAGCGGGATATGAGCAGTTCTTC. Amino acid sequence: CASSLFGLAGYEQFF.

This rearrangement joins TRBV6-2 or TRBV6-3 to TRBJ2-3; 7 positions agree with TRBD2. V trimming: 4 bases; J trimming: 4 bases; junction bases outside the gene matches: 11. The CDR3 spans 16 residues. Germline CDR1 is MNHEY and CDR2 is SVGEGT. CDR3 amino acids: CASSSISGWTADTQYF. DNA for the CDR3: TGTGCCAGCAGTTCCATTAGCGGGTGGACCGCAGATACGCAGTATTTT.

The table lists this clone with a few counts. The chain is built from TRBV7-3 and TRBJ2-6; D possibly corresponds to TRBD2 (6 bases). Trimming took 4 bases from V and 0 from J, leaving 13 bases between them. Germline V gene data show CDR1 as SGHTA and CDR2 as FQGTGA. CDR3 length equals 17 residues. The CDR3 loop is CASSSRDWSSGANVLTF. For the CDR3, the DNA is TGTGCCAGCAGCTCACGGGACTGGAGCTCTGGGGCCAACGTCCTGACTTTC.